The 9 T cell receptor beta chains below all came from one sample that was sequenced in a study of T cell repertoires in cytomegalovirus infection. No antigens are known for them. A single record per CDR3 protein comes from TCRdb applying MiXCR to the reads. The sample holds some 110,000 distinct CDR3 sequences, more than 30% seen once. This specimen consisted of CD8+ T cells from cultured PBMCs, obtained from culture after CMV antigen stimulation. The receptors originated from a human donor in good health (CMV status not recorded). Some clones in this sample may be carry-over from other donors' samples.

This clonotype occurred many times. CDR3 DNA sequence: TGCGCCAGCAGCCAAGTACCGGGGGAGCAGTTCTTC. Protein sequence: CASSQVPGEQFF. The rearrangement joins TRBV4-1 to TRBJ2-1; weak D call: TRBD2 (5 bases). Germline lookup yields CDR1 MGHRA and CDR2 YSYEKL. The V gene lost 1 base and the J gene lost 10 bases, with 8 bases spanning the gap. The length of the CDR3 is 12 residues.

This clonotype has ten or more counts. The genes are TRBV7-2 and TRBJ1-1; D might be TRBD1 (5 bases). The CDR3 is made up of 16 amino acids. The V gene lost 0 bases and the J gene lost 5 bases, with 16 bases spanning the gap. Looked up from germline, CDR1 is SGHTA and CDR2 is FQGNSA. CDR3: CASSLAGGSLTTEAFF. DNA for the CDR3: TGTGCCAGCAGCTTAGCGGGGGGTAGTTTAACGACTGAAGCTTTCTTT. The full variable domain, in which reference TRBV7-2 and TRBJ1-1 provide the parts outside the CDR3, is GAGVSQSPSNKVTEKGKDVELRCDPISGHTALYWYRQSLGQGLEFLIYFQGNSAPDKSGLPSDRFSAERTGGSVSTLTIQRTQQEDSAVYLCASSLAGGSLTTEAFFGQGTRLTVV.

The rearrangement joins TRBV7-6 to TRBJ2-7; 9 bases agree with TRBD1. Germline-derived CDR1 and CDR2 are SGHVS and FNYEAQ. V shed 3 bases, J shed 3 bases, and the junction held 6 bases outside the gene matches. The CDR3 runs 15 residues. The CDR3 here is CASSLEGQGSYEQYF. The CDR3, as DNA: TGTGCCAGCAGCTTGGAGGGACAGGGAAGCTACGAGCAGTACTTC. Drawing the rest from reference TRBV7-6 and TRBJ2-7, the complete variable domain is GAGVSQSPRYKVTKRGQDVALRCDPISGHVSLYWYRQALGQGPEFLTYFNYEAQQDKSGLPNDRFSAERPEGSISTLTIQRTEQRDSAMYRCASSLEGQGSYEQYFGPGTRLTVT.

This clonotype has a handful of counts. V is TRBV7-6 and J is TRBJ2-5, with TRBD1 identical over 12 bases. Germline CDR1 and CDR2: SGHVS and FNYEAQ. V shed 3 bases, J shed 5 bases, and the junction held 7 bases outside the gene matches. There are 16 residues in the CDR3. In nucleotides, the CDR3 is TGTGCCAGCAGCTTGACCGGGACAGGGGGCTGGGAGACCCAGTACTTC. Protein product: CASSLTGTGGWETQYF.

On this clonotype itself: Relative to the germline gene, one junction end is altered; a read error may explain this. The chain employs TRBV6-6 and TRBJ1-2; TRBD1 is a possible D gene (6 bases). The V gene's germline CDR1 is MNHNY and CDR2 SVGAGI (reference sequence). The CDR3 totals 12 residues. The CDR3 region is CASSYSGGPGYF. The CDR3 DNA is TGTGCCAGCAGTTACTCGGGGGGCCCGGGATACTTC.

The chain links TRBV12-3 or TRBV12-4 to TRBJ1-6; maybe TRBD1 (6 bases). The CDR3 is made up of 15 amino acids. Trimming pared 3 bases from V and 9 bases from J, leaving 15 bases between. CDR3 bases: TGTGCCAGCAGTTTTGGGGCGGGGGCAAGTTCACCCCTCCACTTT. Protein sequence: CASSFGAGASSPLHF.

The CDR3 is CASSPDGGETQYF. The CDR3 nucleotides are TGTGCCAGCAGCCCGGACGGCGGTGAGACCCAGTACTTC. This chain joins TRBV6-8 and TRBJ2-5, with D unresolved. Trimming left V 6 bases short and J 5 bases short, with 13 bases between. Germline CDR1 MNHGY, CDR2 SAAAGT. The CDR3 sequence is 13 residues long.

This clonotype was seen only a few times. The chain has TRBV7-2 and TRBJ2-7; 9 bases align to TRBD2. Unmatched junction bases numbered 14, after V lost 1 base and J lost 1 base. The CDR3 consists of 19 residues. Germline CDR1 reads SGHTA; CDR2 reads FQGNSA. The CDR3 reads CASSLESWARGGASYEQYF. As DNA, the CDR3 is TGTGCCAGCAGCTTAGAGTCCTGGGCGCGGGGGGGGGCGTCCTACGAGCAGTACTTC.

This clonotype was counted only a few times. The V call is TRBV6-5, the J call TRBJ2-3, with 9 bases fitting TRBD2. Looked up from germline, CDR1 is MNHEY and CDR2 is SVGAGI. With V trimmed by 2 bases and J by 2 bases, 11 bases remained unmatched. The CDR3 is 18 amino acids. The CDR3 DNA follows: TGTGCCAGCAGTTACGAGTCGAAAGCGGGGGGTAACACAGATACGCAGTATTTT. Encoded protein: CASSYESKAGGNTDTQYF.